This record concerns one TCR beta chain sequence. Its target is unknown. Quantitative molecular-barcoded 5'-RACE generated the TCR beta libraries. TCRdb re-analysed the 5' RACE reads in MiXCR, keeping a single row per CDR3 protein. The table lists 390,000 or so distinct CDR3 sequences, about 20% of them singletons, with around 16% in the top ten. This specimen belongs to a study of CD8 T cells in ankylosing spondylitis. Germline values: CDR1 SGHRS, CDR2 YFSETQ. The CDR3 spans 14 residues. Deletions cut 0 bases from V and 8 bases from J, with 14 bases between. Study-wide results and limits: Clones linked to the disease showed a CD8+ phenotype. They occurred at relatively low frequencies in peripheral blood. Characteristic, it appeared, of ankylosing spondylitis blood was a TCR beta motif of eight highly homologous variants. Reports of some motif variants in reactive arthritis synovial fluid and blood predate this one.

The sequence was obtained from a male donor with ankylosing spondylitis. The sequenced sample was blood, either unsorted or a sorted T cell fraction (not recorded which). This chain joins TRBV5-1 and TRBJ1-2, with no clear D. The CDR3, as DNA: TGCGCCAGCAGCTTGGAACCCGGGCCTGGAGGCTACACCTTC. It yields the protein CASSLEPGPGGYTF.